The clone carrying this T cell receptor beta chain was counted once. V was shortened by 2 bases and J by 4 bases, with 11 bases between the two germline ends. The CDR3 totals 14 residues. Germline CDR1 is SNHLY and CDR2 is FYNNEI. These data belong to a study of blood T cell repertoires in COVID-19. The wider study: The United States, Italy and Spain supplied acute and convalescent COVID-19 samples. T cells, B-cell-depleted T cells, or PBMCs supplied cDNA or gDNA.

TCRdb keeps only in-frame clones here, not all; method: immunoSEQ multiplex PCR. This table has about 130,000 clones, approximately 85% appearing once. Sequencing was done on a sample of peripheral blood. This TCR derives from a human donor in a cohort sampled during active COVID-19. The J gene is TRBJ1-2, the V gene TRBV2; maybe TRBD1 (5 bases). CDR3 region: CASSEWTPRYGYTF. The CDR3 bases are TGTGCCAGCAGTGAATGGACACCTCGCTATGGCTACACCTTC.